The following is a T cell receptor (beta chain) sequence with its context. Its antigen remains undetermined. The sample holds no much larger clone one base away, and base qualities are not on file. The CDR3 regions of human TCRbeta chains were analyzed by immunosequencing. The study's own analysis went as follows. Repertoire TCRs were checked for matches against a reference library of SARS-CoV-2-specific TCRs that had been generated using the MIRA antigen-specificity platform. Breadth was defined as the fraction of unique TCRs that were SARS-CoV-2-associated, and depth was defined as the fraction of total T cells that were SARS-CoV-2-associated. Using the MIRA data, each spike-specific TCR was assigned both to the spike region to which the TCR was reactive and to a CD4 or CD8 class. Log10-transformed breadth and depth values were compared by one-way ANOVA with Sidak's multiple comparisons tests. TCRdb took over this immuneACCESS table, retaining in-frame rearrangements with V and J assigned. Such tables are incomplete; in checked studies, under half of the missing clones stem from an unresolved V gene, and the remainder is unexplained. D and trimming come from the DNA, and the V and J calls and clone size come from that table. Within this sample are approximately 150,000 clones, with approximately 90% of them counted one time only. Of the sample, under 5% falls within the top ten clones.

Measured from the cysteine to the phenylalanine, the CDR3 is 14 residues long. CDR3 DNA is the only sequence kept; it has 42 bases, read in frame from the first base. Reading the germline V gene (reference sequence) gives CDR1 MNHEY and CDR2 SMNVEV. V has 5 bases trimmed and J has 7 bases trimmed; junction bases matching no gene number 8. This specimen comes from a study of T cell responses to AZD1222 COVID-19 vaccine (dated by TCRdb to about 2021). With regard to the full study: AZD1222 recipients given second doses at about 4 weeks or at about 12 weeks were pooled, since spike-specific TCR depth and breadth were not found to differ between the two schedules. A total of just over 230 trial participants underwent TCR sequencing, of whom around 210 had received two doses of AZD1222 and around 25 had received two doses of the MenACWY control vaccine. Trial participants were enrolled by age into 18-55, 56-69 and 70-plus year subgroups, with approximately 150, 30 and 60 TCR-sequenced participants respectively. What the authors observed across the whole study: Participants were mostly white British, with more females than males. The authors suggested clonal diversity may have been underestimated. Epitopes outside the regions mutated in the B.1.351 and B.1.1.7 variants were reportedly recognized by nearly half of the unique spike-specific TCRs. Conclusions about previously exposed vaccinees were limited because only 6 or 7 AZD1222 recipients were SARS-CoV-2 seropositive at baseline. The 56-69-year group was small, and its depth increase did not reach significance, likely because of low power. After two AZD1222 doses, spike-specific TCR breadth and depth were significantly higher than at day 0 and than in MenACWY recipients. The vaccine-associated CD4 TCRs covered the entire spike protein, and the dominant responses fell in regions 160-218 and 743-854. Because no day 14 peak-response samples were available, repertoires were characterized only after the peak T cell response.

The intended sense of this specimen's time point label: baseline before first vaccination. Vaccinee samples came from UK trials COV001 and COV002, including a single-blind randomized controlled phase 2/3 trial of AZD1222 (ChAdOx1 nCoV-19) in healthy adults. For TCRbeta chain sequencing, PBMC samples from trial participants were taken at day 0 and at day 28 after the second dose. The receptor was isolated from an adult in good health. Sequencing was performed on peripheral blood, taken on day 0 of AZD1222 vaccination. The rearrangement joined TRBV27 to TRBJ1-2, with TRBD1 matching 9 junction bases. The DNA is TGTGCCAGCAGTCTCCTACAGGGGGCGGGTGGCTACACCTTC. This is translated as CASSLLQGAGGYTF.